This T cell receptor beta chain comes out of a study of cytomegalovirus exposure and HLA in healthy donors. A remark on this clone: The antigen is unknown.

Trimming took off 2 bases at V and 1 base at J, with 12 bases between the two ends. Germline loops: CDR1 MDHEN, CDR2 SYDVKM. The CDR3 is 15 amino acids. Assay: immunoSEQ multiplex PCR; the TCRdb copy retains only in-frame clones and omits some. The table shows fewer than 350,000 clones, with approximately 88% occurring only once. Study-wide points: The classifier reportedly diagnosed cytomegalovirus status with high sensitivity and specificity. The authors enumerated some 160 TCR beta chains as linked to cytomegalovirus.

Material: PBMCs. This rearrangement joins TRBV28 to TRBJ2-7; D unclear. The TCR sequence derives from a woman aged 18 to 35 in good health and CMV-seronegative. CDR3 protein: CASSLRVSHSYEQYF. The CDR3 DNA reads TGTGCCAGCAGTTTACGAGTGTCCCATTCCTACGAGCAGTACTTC.